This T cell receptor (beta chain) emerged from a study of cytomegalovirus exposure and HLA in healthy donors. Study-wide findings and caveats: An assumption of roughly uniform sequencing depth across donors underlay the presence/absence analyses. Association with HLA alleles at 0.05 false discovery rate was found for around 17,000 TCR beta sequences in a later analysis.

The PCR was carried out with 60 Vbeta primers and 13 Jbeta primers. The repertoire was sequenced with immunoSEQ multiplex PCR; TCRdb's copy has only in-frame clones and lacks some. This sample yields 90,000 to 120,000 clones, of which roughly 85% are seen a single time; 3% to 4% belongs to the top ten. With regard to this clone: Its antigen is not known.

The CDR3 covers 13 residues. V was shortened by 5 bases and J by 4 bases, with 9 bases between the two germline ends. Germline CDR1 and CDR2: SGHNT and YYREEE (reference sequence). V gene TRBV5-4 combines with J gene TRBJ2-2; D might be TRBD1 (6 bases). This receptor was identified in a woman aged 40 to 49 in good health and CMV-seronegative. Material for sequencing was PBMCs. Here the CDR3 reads CASSLQGTGELFF. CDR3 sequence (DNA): TGTGCCAGCAGTCTACAGGGCACCGGGGAGCTGTTTTTT.